The 6 T cell receptor beta chains in this list originate from one sample, sequenced in a study of blood T cell repertoires in COVID-19. Repertoires were generated with immunoSEQ multiplex PCR, while TCRdb's copy carries only in-frame clones and drops some. Here the sample spans some 110,000 clones, roughly 80% being singletons. The specimen was peripheral blood. These receptors all come from a woman of 80 years or more with active or convalescent COVID-19.

This clone has just one count. The chain recombines TRBV5-4 with TRBJ2-1, with 7 bases fitting TRBD2. Germline CDR1 and CDR2: SGHNT and YYREEE (reference sequence). CDR3 size: 15 residues. The V and J ends lost 1 base and 7 bases, in that order; junction bases with no gene match: 8. This CDR3 is CASSLNAGDVNEQFF. In DNA form, the CDR3 reads TGTGCCAGCAGCTTGAACGCGGGAGATGTAAATGAGCAGTTCTTC.

The J gene is TRBJ2-5, the V gene TRBV5-4; a possible D gene is TRBD1 (5 bases). The V gene's germline CDR1 is SGHNT and CDR2 YYREEE (reference sequence). V was clipped by 4 bases and J by 4 bases, with 11 bases between them. This CDR3 region has 13 residues. The CDR3 is CASSGASGETQYF. CDR3 nucleotide sequence: TGTGCCAGCAGCGGGGCCAGTGGAGAGACCCAGTACTTC.

The V and J genes are TRBV28 and TRBJ1-1; 8 nucleotides agree with TRBD1. J lost 6 bases, V lost 9 bases, and 9 bases had no gene match. The CDR3 has 13 amino acids. Germline-derived CDR1 and CDR2 are MDHEN and SYDVKM. CDR3 region: CASGTGSPPEAFF. In DNA, the CDR3 is TGTGCCAGTGGGACAGGTAGCCCCCCTGAAGCTTTCTTT.

This chain links TRBV18 with TRBJ2-5; D gene ambiguous. Germline CDR1 is KGHSH and CDR2 is LQKENI. Trimming pared 3 bases from V and 4 bases from J, leaving 6 bases between. This CDR3 spans 12 amino acids. The CDR3 spells CASSPLAETQYF. Here the CDR3 DNA reads TGTGCCAGCTCACCCCTGGCAGAGACCCAGTACTTC.

This chain links TRBV3-1 (or the pseudogene TRBV3-2) with TRBJ1-4; 9 nucleotides agree with TRBD1. Germline V gene sequence: CDR1 LGHDT, CDR2 YNNKEL (reference sequence). The J segment lost 2 bases and the V segment lost 3 bases, leaving 4 bases of the junction unmatched. The CDR3 sequence is 16 residues long. The CDR3 DNA sequence: TGTGCCAGCAGCCAGACCGGGACAGGGACTAATGAAAAACTGTTTTTT. Its protein product is CASSQTGTGTNEKLFF.

This chain connects TRBV5-8 to TRBJ1-4; possible D gene TRBD1, 6 bases. Between the trimmed V and J ends, which lost 0 bases and 5 bases, there was a span of 14 bases. The CDR3 extends over 16 amino acids. The germline CDR1 and CDR2 sequences are SGHTS and YDEGEE. CDR3 region: CASSLGSQGINEKLFF. The CDR3 DNA reads as TGTGCCAGCAGCTTGGGATCCCAGGGGATAAATGAAAAACTGTTTTTT.